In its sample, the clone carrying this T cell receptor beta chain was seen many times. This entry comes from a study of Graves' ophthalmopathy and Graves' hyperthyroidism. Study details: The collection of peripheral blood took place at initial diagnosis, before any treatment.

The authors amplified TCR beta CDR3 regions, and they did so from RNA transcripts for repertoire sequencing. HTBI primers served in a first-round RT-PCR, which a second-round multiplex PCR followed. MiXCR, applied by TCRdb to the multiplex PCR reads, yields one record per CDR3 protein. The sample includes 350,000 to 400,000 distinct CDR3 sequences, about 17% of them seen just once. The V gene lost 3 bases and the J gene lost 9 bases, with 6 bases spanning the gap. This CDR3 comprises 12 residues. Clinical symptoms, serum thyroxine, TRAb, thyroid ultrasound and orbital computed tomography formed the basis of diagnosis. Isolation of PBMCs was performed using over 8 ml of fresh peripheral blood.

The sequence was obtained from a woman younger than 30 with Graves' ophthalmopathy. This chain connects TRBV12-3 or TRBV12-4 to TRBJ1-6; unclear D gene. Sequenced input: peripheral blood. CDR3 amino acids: CASSFPPSPLHF. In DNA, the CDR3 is TGTGCCAGCAGTTTTCCTCCTTCACCCCTCCACTTT.